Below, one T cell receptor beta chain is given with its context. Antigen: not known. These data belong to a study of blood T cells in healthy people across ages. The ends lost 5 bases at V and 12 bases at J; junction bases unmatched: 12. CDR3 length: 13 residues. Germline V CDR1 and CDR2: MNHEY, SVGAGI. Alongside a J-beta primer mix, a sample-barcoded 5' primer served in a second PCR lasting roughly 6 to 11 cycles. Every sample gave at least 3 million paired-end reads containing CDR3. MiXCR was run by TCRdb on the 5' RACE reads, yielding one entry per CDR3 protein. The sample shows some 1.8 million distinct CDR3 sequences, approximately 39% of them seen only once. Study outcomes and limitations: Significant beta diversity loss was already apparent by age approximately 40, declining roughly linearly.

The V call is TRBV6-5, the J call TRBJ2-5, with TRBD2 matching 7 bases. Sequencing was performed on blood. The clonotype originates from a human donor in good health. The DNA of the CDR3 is TGTGCCAGCAGTGCAAGCGGGACGACAATTGAGTACTTC. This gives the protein CASSASGTTIEYF.